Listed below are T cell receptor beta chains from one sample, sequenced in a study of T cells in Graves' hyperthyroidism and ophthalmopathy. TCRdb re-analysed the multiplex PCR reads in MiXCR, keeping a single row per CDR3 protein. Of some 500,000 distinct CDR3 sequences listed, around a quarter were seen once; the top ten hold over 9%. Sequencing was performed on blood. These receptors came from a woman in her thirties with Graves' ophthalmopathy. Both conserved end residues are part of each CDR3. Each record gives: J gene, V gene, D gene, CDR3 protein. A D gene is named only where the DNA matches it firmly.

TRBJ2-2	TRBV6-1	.	CASTVGGYTGELFF
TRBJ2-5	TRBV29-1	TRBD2	CSVDGLAEQETQYF
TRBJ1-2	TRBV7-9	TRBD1	CASGDTGGNYGYTF
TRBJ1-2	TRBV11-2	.	CASSSVRDLYGYTF
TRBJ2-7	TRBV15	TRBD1	CATSSAGTGGYEQYF
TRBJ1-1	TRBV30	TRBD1	CAWTHPLWTGVAEAFF
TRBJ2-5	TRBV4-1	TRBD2	CASSQEVAGGQETQYF
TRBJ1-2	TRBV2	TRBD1	CASRGQGYGYTF
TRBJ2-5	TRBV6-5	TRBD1	CASSSTGTGRETQYF
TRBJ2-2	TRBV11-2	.	CASSLGALGGGELFF
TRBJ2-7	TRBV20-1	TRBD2	CSAGTSGREPYEQYF
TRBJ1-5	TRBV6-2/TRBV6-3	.	CASSYRVDVQPQHF
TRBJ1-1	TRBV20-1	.	CSAREGQANTEAFF
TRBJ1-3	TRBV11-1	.	CASSFNRASSSGNTIYF
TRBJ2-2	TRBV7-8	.	CASSLAAVQVTGELFF
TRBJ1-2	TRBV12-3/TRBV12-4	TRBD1	CASSRDREGYTF
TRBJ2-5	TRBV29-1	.	CSVEDSGMEETQYF
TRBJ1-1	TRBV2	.	CASSEAGGRRNTEAFF
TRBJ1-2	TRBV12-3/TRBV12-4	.	CASSLAGTWAGYTF
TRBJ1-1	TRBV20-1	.	CSATPGGVMNTEAFF
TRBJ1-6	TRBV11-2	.	CASSLEAHNSPLHF
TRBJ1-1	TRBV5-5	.	CASSLVRGSDAFF
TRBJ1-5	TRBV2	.	CASSEVGGHQPQHF
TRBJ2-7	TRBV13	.	CASSLDGKPYEQYF
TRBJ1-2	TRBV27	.	CASSLSGAVGYGYTF
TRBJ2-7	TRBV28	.	CASSLLRGRSYEQYF
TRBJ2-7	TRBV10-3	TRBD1	CAAKDRVGHEQYF
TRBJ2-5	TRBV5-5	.	CASSLSDPQETQYF